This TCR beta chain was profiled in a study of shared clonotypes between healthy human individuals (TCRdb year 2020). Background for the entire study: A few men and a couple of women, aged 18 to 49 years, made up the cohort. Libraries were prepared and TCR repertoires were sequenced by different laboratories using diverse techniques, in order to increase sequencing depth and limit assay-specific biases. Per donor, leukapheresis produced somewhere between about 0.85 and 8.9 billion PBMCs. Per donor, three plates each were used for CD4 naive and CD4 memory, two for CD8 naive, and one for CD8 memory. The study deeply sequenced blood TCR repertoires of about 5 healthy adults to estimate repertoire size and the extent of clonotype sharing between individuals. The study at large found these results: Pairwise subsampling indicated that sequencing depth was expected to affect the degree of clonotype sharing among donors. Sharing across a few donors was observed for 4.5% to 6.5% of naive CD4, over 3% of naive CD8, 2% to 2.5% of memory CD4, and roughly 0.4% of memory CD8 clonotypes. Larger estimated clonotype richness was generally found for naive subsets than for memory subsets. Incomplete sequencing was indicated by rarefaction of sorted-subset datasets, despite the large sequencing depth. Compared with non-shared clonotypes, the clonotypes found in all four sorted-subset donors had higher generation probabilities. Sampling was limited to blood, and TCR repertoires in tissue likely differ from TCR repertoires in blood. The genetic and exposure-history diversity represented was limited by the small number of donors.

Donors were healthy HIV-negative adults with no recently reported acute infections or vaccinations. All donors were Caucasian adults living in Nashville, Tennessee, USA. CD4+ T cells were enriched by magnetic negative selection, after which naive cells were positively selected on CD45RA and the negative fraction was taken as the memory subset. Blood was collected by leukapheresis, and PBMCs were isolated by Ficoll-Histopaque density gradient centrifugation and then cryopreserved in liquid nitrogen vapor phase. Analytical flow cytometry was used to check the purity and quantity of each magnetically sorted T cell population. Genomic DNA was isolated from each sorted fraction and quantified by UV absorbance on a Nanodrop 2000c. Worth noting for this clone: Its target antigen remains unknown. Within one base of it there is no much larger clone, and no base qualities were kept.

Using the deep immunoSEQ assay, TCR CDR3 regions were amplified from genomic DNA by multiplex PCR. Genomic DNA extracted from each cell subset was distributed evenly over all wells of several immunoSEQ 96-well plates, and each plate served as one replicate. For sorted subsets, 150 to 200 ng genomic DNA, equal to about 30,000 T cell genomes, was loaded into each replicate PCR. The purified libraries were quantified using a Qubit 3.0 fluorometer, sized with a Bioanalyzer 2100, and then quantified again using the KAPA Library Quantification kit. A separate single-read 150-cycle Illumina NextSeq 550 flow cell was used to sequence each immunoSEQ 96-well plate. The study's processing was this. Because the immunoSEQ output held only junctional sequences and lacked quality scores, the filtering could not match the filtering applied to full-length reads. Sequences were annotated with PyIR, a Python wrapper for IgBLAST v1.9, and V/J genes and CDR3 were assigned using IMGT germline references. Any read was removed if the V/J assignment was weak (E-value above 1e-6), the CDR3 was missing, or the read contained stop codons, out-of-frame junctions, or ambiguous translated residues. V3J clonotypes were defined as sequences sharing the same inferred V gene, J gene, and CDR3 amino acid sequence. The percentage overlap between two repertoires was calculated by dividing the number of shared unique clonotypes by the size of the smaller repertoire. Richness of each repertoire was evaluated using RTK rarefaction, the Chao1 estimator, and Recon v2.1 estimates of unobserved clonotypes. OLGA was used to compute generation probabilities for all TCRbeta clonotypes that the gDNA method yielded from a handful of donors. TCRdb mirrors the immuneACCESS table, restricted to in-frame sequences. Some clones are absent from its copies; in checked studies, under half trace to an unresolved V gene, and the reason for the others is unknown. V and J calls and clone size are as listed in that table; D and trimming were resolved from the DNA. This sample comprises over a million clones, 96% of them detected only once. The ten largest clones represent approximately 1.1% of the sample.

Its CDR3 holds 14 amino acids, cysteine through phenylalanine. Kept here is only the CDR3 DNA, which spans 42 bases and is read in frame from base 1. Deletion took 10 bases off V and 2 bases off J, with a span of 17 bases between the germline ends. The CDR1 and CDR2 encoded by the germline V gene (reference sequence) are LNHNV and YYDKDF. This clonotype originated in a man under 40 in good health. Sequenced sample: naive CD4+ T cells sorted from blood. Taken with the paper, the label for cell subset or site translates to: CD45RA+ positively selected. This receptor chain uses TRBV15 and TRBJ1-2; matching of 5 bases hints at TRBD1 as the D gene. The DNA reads TGTGCCATCGCTCCTAGACAGCCCAACTATGGCTACACCTTC. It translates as CAIAPRQPNYGYTF.